The clone carrying this T cell receptor (beta chain) appeared many times. Each sample yielded at least 6 million isolated PBMCs. Total RNA extraction produced at least 5.5 micrograms (per sample) for the study. This sample is drawn from a study of blood T cells in healthy people across ages. The germline V gene encodes CDR1 ENHRY and CDR2 SYGVKD. The CDR3 runs 14 residues. Trimming removed 1 base from V and 3 bases from J, with 10 bases in between. Primed by a sample-barcoded 5' primer and a J-beta primer mix, a second PCR proceeded for roughly 6 to 12 cycles. TCRdb reprocessed the 5' RACE reads via MiXCR and lists one record per CDR3 protein. The sample yields 1.4 million to 1.5 million distinct CDR3 sequences, around 39% seen once.

Sequencing input: blood. This TCR was sampled from a woman under 30 in good health. This rearrangement joins TRBV10-3 to TRBJ2-7, with D tentatively TRBD2 (6 bases). Here the CDR3 DNA reads TGTGCCATCAGTGAGTTGGGCGGGAACTACGAGCAGTACTTC. Its protein is CAISELGGNYEQYF.